Listed below are T cell receptor beta chains from one sample, sequenced in a study of T cells in Graves' hyperthyroidism and ophthalmopathy. TCRdb called the multiplex PCR reads again in MiXCR, with one record for every CDR3 protein. The sample carries fewer than 600,000 distinct CDR3 sequences, 12% to 15% recorded once. The specimen was blood. The receptor set was obtained from a woman aged 40 to 55 with Graves' hyperthyroidism. Both conserved end residues are part of each CDR3. The order of the fields is clone size, J gene, V gene, D gene, CDR3 DNA, CDR3 protein. A D gene is named only where the DNA matches it firmly. Not all rows give a size; the values are once, few, many and, for expanded clones, a class.

many TRBJ2-2 TRBV12-3/TRBV12-4 TRBD2 TGTGCCAGCAATATAGCGGGAGAACCGGGCGGGGAGCTGTTTTTT CASNIAGEPGGELFF
many TRBJ1-1 TRBV27 . TGTGCCAGCAGCAGCAGGGGATTCGGGGAAGCTTTCTTT CASSSRGFGEAFF
. TRBJ2-5 TRBV11-3 TRBD1 TGTGCCAGCAGCTTATGGACAGGGGGGGGGGAGACCCAGTACTTC CASSLWTGGGETQYF
many TRBJ2-2 TRBV18 . TGTGCCAGCTCACCGGAGACCACAATTACCGGGGAGCTGTTTTTT CASSPETTITGELFF
many TRBJ2-1 TRBV6-1 TRBD2 TGTGCCAGCAGTGCCCCCCGCCAGGGACTAGCGGGAGCTCCCAATGAGCAGTTCTTC CASSAPRQGLAGAPNEQFF
. TRBJ2-1 TRBV12-3/TRBV12-4 TRBD2 TGTGCCAGCAGTTTTAGTAGCGGGAGGGCGAGCTCCTACAATGAGCAGTTCTTC CASSFSSGRASSYNEQFF
. TRBJ1-3 TRBV7-9 . TGTGCCAGCAGCTACCAGGGGGGAAACACCATATATTTT CASSYQGGNTIYF
many TRBJ2-5 TRBV2 . TGTGCCAGCAGTGGAGACAGCCAAGAGACCCAGTACTTC CASSGDSQETQYF
few TRBJ1-1 TRBV7-9 . TGTGCCAGCAGCGACCGCCAGGGTATGAACACTGAAGCTTTCTTT CASSDRQGMNTEAFF
many TRBJ2-7 TRBV28 . TGTGCCAGCAGTTTAGGGACCAGGCACGAGCAGTACTTC CASSLGTRHEQYF
. TRBJ2-6 TRBV6-2/TRBV6-3 TRBD1 TGTGCCAGCAGTTACGGCAGGGGGACTGGGGCCAACGTCCTGACTTTC CASSYGRGTGANVLTF
few TRBJ2-1 TRBV4-1 TRBD2 TGCGCCAGCAGCCGGCGCGGGAGCGCCTACAATGAGCAGTTCTTC CASSRRGSAYNEQFF
many TRBJ2-3 TRBV28 TRBD2 TGTGCCAGCAGGCAAACGGGAGGAACAGATACGCAGTATTTT CASRQTGGTDTQYF